The 25 T cell receptor beta chains presented below share a single source sample, sequenced in a study of shared clonotypes between healthy human individuals (dated by TCRdb to between 2020 and 2021). Library preparation employed the immunoSEQ multiplex PCR assay. The table comes from immuneACCESS by way of TCRdb, which keeps in-frame sequences with V and J called. Part of the clones is missing from these tables; in studies checked, under half for an unresolved V gene and the rest for unknown reasons. The sample table records about 1.5 million clones; around 98% of these occur just once. 0.4% to 0.55% of the sample lies in the top ten. Source material: naive CD4+ T cells sorted from blood. What the cell subset or site label conveys for this sample: CD45RA+ positively selected. The receptors originated from a man aged 30-40 years in good health.

The CDR3 protein is CASSLVPGGMNTEAFF. Written as DNA, the CDR3 is TGCGCCAGCAGCTTGGTTCCAGGGGGTATGAACACTGAAGCTTTCTTT. The V call is TRBV5-1, the J call TRBJ1-1; TRBD1 aligns across 7 bases. The CDR3 covers 16 residues. The V and J ends lost 0 bases and 0 bases, in that order; junction bases with no gene match: 5. In germline, CDR1 is SGHRS, CDR2 YFSETQ.

V and J are TRBV28 and TRBJ1-4; D unclear. The CDR3 is 13 residues long. V lost 7 bases and J 8 bases, leaving 14 bases between the germline ends. CDR1 and CDR2 from the germline V gene are MDHEN and SYDVKM. The CDR3 loop reads CASKFGQKEKLFF. Here the CDR3 DNA reads TGTGCCAGCAAATTTGGGCAAAAGGAAAAACTGTTTTTT.

The chain uses TRBV28 and TRBJ1-5; D is ambiguous. This CDR3 has 17 residues. V was shortened by 8 bases and J by 1 base, with 21 bases between the two germline ends. CDR1 MDHEN and CDR2 SYDVKM come from the germline V gene. CDR3 region: CASLTDAHGESNQPQHF. CDR3 in DNA: TGTGCCAGCTTGACGGACGCCCATGGGGAAAGCAATCAGCCCCAGCATTTT.

The chain carries TRBV2 and TRBJ2-2; D tentatively reads TRBD1 or TRBD2 (7 bases each). The CDR3 runs 15 residues. V dropped 1 base and J dropped 6 bases, with 12 bases sitting between them. Germline V gene lookup returns CDR1 SNHLY and CDR2 FYNNEI. CDR3 DNA sequence: TGTGCCAGCAGTGAAGAGCAGGGGGGGGCCGGGGAGCTGTTTTTT. It is translated as CASSEEQGGAGELFF.

V usage is TRBV6-6 and J usage is TRBJ2-1; 8 nucleotides match TRBD1. After removal of 6 bases from V and 9 bases from J, the junction contained 16 bases not matched to a gene. The CDR3 is 16 residues long. From germline, CDR1 is MNHNY and CDR2 SVGAGI (reference sequence). CDR3 amino acids: CASRSSRLTGAVEQFF. CDR3 nucleotides: TGTGCCAGCAGAAGTAGCCGCCTGACAGGGGCGGTTGAGCAGTTCTTC.

This chain uses TRBV7-9 with TRBJ2-2; D not resolved. The germline V gene encodes CDR1 SEHNR and CDR2 FQNEAQ (reference sequence). Trimming shortened V by 4 bases and J by 4 bases, and 10 bases separated the two germline ends. This CDR3 comprises 14 residues. In DNA, the CDR3 is TGTGCCAGCAGCTCCCACCTTCGCACCGGGGAGCTGTTTTTT. Translated: CASSSHLRTGELFF.

This clone came up once. This rearrangement joins TRBV18 to TRBJ2-7; D ambiguous. From germline, CDR1 is KGHSH and CDR2 LQKENI. The V gene lost 3 bases and the J gene lost 5 bases, with 17 bases spanning the gap. There are 15 residues in the CDR3. Here the CDR3 DNA reads TGTGCCAGCTCACCGAACGGACGGACGGTCGACGAGCAGTACTTC. This codes for CASSPNGRTVDEQYF.

This chain connects TRBV6-1 to TRBJ2-5; D tentatively reads TRBD1 or TRBD2 (6 bases each). Trimming took off 4 bases at V and 4 bases at J, with 13 bases between the two ends. Per the germline V gene, CDR1 is MNHNS and CDR2 is SASEGT. The CDR3 sequence is 14 residues long. The CDR3 loop reads CASSGKGEAETQYF. The CDR3 nucleotides read TGTGCCAGCAGTGGTAAGGGGGAGGCAGAGACCCAGTACTTC.

This chain links TRBV7-2 with TRBJ2-3, with no clear D. The germline V gene has CDR1 SGHTA and CDR2 FQGNSA. With 5 bases removed from V and 6 bases from J, the gap between germline ends came to 12 bases. The CDR3 is made up of 13 amino acids. CDR3 sequence reads: CASSPPAWDTQYF. In DNA, the CDR3 is TGTGCCAGCAGCCCGCCGGCGTGGGATACGCAGTATTTT.

The rearrangement uses TRBV7-6 and TRBJ1-4; no reliable D call. This CDR3 comprises 17 residues. V lost 5 bases and J lost 8, with 24 bases in between. The germline V gene encodes CDR1 SGHVS and CDR2 FNYEAQ. CDR3 sequence (DNA): TGTGCCAGCAGCATTACCCTTCAACTCCAGAGGGTGGAAAAACTGTTTTTT. Protein product: CASSITLQLQRVEKLFF.

The rearrangement links TRBV28 to TRBJ2-7, with D perhaps matching TRBD1 (5 bases). The CDR3 totals 15 residues. Germline CDR1 reads MDHEN; CDR2 reads SYDVKM. Trimming took off 6 bases at V and 2 bases at J, with 17 bases between the two ends. The CDR3 bases are TGTGCCAGCAGAGGCCCAGGGTTCCCCGCCTACGAGCAGTACTTC. This translates into CASRGPGFPAYEQYF.

The CDR3 DNA follows: TGTGCCAGCAGCACGGGACTAGCGATTGAGCAGTTCTTC. It translates to CASSTGLAIEQFF. The chain joins TRBV11-2 to TRBJ2-1, with TRBD2 matching 10 bases. CDR3 size: 13 residues. The germline V gene has CDR1 SGHAT and CDR2 FQNNGV. Unmatched junction bases numbered 4, after V lost 5 bases and J lost 9 bases.

CDR3 loop: CASSLPTRATDTQYF. CDR3 sequence (DNA): TGTGCCAGCAGCTTACCCACTAGAGCCACAGATACGCAGTATTTT. The rearrangement joins TRBV7-9 to TRBJ2-3; the D gene is possibly TRBD2 (5 bases). The germline V and J ends were trimmed by 2 bases and 2 bases, with 11 bases remaining between them. The CDR3 contains 15 residues. Germline CDR1 reads SEHNR; CDR2 reads FQNEAQ (reference sequence).

The CDR3 protein is CASSSFGRSIETQYF. In DNA form, the CDR3 reads TGTGCCAGCAGCTCCTTCGGGAGGTCGATCGAGACCCAGTACTTC. The V gene is TRBV5-4, the J gene TRBJ2-5, with TRBD2 identical over 7 bases. Germline CDR1 is SGHNT and CDR2 is YYREEE (reference sequence). This CDR3 is built from 15 residues. V lost 3 bases and J lost 5; bases outside the gene matches: 10.

This clone was seen once. The J gene is TRBJ2-2, the V gene TRBV30; 9 bases are shared with TRBD2. The germline V gene encodes CDR1 GTSNPN and CDR2 SVGIG (reference sequence). The CDR3 totals 15 residues. Trimming cost V 5 bases and J 4 bases; bases outside gene matches: 8. The CDR3 is CAWGPGLARTGELFF. DNA of the CDR3: TGTGCCTGGGGACCGGGACTAGCCCGCACCGGGGAGCTGTTTTTT.

V and J are TRBV6-6 and TRBJ2-7; perhaps TRBD1 as D (6 bases). CDR3 length equals 14 residues. Per the germline V gene, CDR1 is MNHNY and CDR2 is SVGAGI (reference sequence). Between the trimmed V and J ends, which lost 5 bases and 4 bases, there was a span of 15 bases. Here the CDR3 reads CASSRGQLQYEQYF. CDR3 coding DNA: TGTGCCAGCAGTCGTGGACAGTTACAATACGAGCAGTACTTC.

CDR3 loop: CASSPSYGDRTHEQYF. The CDR3, as DNA: TGTGCCAGCAGCCCCTCGTATGGGGACAGGACCCACGAGCAGTACTTC. The rearrangement joins TRBV5-4 to TRBJ2-7, with TRBD1 matching 8 bases. The CDR3 spans 16 residues. J gave up 5 bases and V 4 bases, and 14 bases lay outside the gene matches. The germline V gene has CDR1 SGHNT and CDR2 YYREEE (reference sequence).

The table lists this clone with a count of one. The same CDR3 can be traced to other DNA sequences in this sample. The CDR3 sequence: CASSSTGTGYNEQFF. The CDR3 DNA is TGTGCCAGCAGTTCTACGGGAACGGGCTACAATGAGCAGTTCTTC. The chain uses TRBV28 and TRBJ2-1; D might be TRBD2 (5 bases). Trimming took 4 bases from V and 3 from J, leaving 13 bases between them. CDR1 and CDR2 from the germline V gene are MDHEN and SYDVKM. This CDR3 spans 15 amino acids.

This chain uses TRBV9 with TRBJ2-3; possibly TRBD1 for D (7 bases). Looked up from germline, CDR1 is SGDLS and CDR2 is YYNGEE. Trimming removed 0 bases from V and 4 bases from J, with 12 bases in between. The CDR3 is made up of 15 amino acids. The CDR3 reads CASSVGPRGADTQYF. The CDR3 bases are TGTGCCAGCAGCGTAGGGCCCAGGGGGGCAGATACGCAGTATTTT. Full variable domain (outside the CDR3, taken from reference TRBV9 and TRBJ2-3): DSGVTQTPKHLITATGQRVTLRCSPRSGDLSVYWYQQSLDQGLQFLIQYYNGEERAKGNILERFSAQQFPDLHSELNLSSLELGDSALYFCASSVGPRGADTQYFGPGTRLTVL.

In this sample, this clone turned up once. DNA for the CDR3: TGTGCCAGCAGCTCACGGGGGACAGGGGGCAATGAGCAGTTCTTC. This codes for CASSSRGTGGNEQFF. The chain has TRBV6-4 and TRBJ2-1; 11 nucleotides match TRBD1. V trimming: 6 bases; J trimming: 6 bases; junction bases outside the gene matches: 7. The CDR3 extends over 15 amino acids. CDR1 is MRHNA and CDR2 is SNTAGT in the germline V gene.

The gene calls are TRBV6-6 and TRBJ2-7, with TRBD1 identical over 7 bases. CDR3 length: 14 amino acids. After removal of 6 bases from V and 5 bases from J, the junction contained 10 bases not matched to a gene. The germline gives CDR1 MNHNY, CDR2 SVGAGI (reference sequence). As DNA, the CDR3 is TGTGCCAGCAGAAGGACAGGTATCCTGAACGAGCAGTACTTC. Translation gives CASRRTGILNEQYF.

The chain employs TRBV18 and TRBJ1-1; tentatively, D is TRBD1 (5 bases). With 3 bases removed from V and 0 bases from J, the gap between germline ends came to 17 bases. Germline CDR1 is KGHSH and CDR2 is LQKENI. The length of the CDR3 is 17 residues. In DNA, the CDR3 is TGTGCCAGCTCACCGACAGTCCCAAAGAGGATGAACACTGAAGCTTTCTTT. Its protein product is CASSPTVPKRMNTEAFF.

Written as DNA, the CDR3 is TGTGCCAGCTCACCGGGACTAGCGGTCTTGAACTCCTACGAGCAGTACTTC. Translating it yields CASSPGLAVLNSYEQYF. The chain carries TRBV18 and TRBJ2-7; the match to TRBD2 covers 11 bases. Germline trimming cut 3 bases from V and 0 bases from J; bases unmatched to any gene: 7. Germline CDR1 reads KGHSH; CDR2 reads LQKENI. The CDR3 has 17 amino acids.

V is TRBV18 and J is TRBJ1-1; TRBD1 agrees at 7 bases. With 6 bases clipped from V and 2 bases from J, the junction kept 9 bases outside the gene matches. Germline CDR1 reads KGHSH; CDR2 reads LQKENI. The CDR3 has 15 amino acids. The CDR3 protein is CASSPPGQDNTEAFF. For the CDR3, the DNA is TGTGCCAGCTCTCCTCCCGGACAGGACAACACTGAAGCTTTCTTT.

The chain couples TRBV6-6 to TRBJ2-7; 10 bases are shared with TRBD1. Trimming took 4 bases from V and 5 from J; bases not matched to a gene: 8. CDR1 MNHNY and CDR2 SVGAGI come from the germline V gene (reference sequence). The CDR3 runs 15 residues. The CDR3 nucleotides read TGTGCCAGCAGTTTAACCCGGGACAGGGGCCACGAGCAGTACTTC. It is translated as CASSLTRDRGHEQYF.